Listed below are T cell receptor beta chains from one sample, sequenced in a study of cytomegalovirus exposure and HLA in healthy donors. Some clones are missing from TCRdb's copy, which holds only in-frame ones; the method was immunoSEQ multiplex PCR. The table records around 92,000 clones, around 74% of them present only once. The sample was PBMCs. The receptors were sampled from a woman aged 70-85 years in good health and CMV-seropositive. CDR3s include the opening cysteine and the closing phenylalanine or tryptophan. A D gene is named only where the DNA matches it firmly.

TRBJ2-3	TRBV4-1	TRBD2	CASSQDGTSGSKDTQYF
TRBJ2-5	TRBV19	TRBD1	CASSIPGQGRETQYF
TRBJ2-7	TRBV9	.	CASSLQGLPYEQYF
TRBJ2-7	TRBV7-2	TRBD1	CASSSWTGAYEQYF
TRBJ2-7	TRBV5-1	TRBD1	CASSLVGTGNYEQYF
TRBJ1-1	TRBV13	.	CASSFYHAGVRTEAFF
TRBJ1-4	TRBV5-1	TRBD1	CASSLGQGASNEKLFF
TRBJ2-7	TRBV6-5	TRBD2	CASSFRGTSDSYEQYF
TRBJ1-2	TRBV30	.	CAWRKGGYTF
TRBJ2-7	TRBV5-1	.	CASNAGLLTYEQYF
TRBJ1-4	TRBV28	.	CASSLQGTHEKLFF
TRBJ2-5	TRBV29-1	TRBD1	CSVARGQGETQYF
TRBJ1-6	TRBV27	TRBD1	CASSSWTGGNSPLHF
TRBJ1-2	TRBV29-1	.	CSVEGGRNYGYTF
TRBJ1-4	TRBV6-5	TRBD1	CASTDRGGPNEKLFF
TRBJ2-7	TRBV4-2	TRBD1	CASSQDLSPGQGYEQYF
TRBJ1-4	TRBV27	.	CASSFRSTGFGEKLFF
TRBJ2-1	TRBV27	TRBD2	CASRKIAGSKEQFF
TRBJ1-4	TRBV6-6	.	CASSYRGGGSEKLFF
TRBJ2-7	TRBV27	.	CASSPTRGALTYEQYF
TRBJ1-4	TRBV5-5	.	CASSLDLSATNEKLFF
TRBJ2-7	TRBV11-3	.	CASSLDGGKAYEQYF
TRBJ1-6	TRBV28	TRBD1	CASKQGAGNSPLHF
.	TRBV19	TRBD1	CASSRDSLYEQYF
TRBJ2-1	TRBV9	.	CASSVDGDSPHEQFF
TRBJ2-1	TRBV23-1	.	CASSQSPRVYNEQFF
TRBJ1-1	TRBV4-3	.	CASSQDWADMNTEASF
TRBJ1-4	TRBV20-1	.	CSASHSEKLFF
TRBJ2-7	TRBV11-3	TRBD2	CASSLGGLAGDEQYF
TRBJ2-3	TRBV18	TRBD1	CATGGTSTDTQYF
TRBJ2-1	TRBV7-3	.	CASSLMLGGGLGYNEQFF
TRBJ2-1	TRBV11-3	TRBD2	CASSLSSGGYNEQFF
TRBJ1-1	TRBV11-2	TRBD1	CASSHRQGLVSTEAFF
TRBJ2-1	TRBV5-1	TRBD2	CASRDQREGSGHNEQFF
.	TRBV27	.	CASSPLAPLIYEQYF
TRBJ2-7	TRBV10-3	TRBD1	CAIRGDRVEEYEQYF
TRBJ2-5	TRBV29-1	.	CSVDGGGGTQYF
TRBJ2-7	TRBV5-1	TRBD1	CASSFTGGHEQYF
TRBJ2-6	TRBV9	TRBD1	CASSPRIGQGGTGANVLTF
TRBJ2-5	TRBV18	.	CASSPRGDQETQYF
TRBJ2-7	TRBV9	.	CASSVAGGPGGEQYF
TRBJ2-7	TRBV11-2	TRBD1	CASSSSDRGPYEQYF
TRBJ1-5	TRBV5-5	.	CASRPGVGNQPQHF
TRBJ2-5	TRBV19	TRBD1	CASTPGQGWETQYF
TRBJ2-1	TRBV25-1	.	CASSVDSSSYNEQFF
TRBJ1-6	TRBV19	TRBD1	CASSILTGEDSPLHF
TRBJ2-1	TRBV5-1	.	CASSSLVDEQFF
TRBJ1-2	TRBV19	TRBD1	CASTHWDRGNYGYTF
TRBJ2-3	TRBV19	.	CASAGGSPSTDTQYF
TRBJ1-1	TRBV11-2	.	CASSLEQGLRAFF